This T cell receptor beta chain was sequenced for a study of blood T cell repertoires in COVID-19. Study as a whole: Both acute and convalescent COVID-19 samples were obtained from the United States, Italy and Spain.

Repertoires were generated with immunoSEQ multiplex PCR, while TCRdb's copy carries only in-frame clones and drops some. The repertoire holds around 28,000 clones, roughly 89% seen once, with approximately 49% in the top ten. The clonotype was recovered from a human donor with acute or convalescent COVID-19. The donor label of this sample is uncertain. Material: peripheral blood.

CDR3 protein: CASSPPSRASDTQYF. In DNA, the CDR3 is TGTGCCAGCTCACCACCGAGCAGGGCCTCAGATACGCAGTATTTT. The V and J genes are TRBV18 and TRBJ2-3; D might be TRBD1 (5 bases). The CDR3 extends over 15 amino acids. CDR1 is KGHSH, CDR2 LQKENI, per germline. The ends were cut back, 0 bases at V and 4 bases at J, with 11 bases in the middle.